This passage covers 22 T cell receptor beta chains from one sample sequenced in a study of blood T cell repertoires in COVID-19. Libraries were prepared by immunoSEQ multiplex PCR; TCRdb keeps only in-frame clonotypes and omits some of them. The table records more than 200,000 clones, 85% to 90% of them present only once. Sequenced material: PBMCs or T cells enriched from blood (not recorded which). All receptors come from a woman in her 30s who had recovered from COVID-19.

V and J are TRBV10-3 and TRBJ1-2; 9 positions agree with TRBD1. V lost 6 bases, J lost 12 bases, and 5 bases stayed unmatched. This CDR3 has 11 residues. Germline loops: CDR1 ENHRY, CDR2 SYGVKD. Here the CDR3 DNA reads TGTGCCATCAGACAGGGGGCTTTTCACACCTTC. Protein sequence: CAIRQGAFHTF.

The CDR3 DNA reads TGTGCCAGCAGCTTAAAGCCCGGACAGGATGGCACCGGGGAGCTGTTTTTT. The encoded protein is CASSLKPGQDGTGELFF. The chain employs TRBV7-9 and TRBJ2-2; 7 nucleotides line up with TRBD1. Germline loops: CDR1 SEHNR, CDR2 FQNEAQ (reference sequence). This CDR3 has 17 residues. After removal of 2 bases from V and 4 bases from J, the junction contained 10 bases not matched to a gene.

V is TRBV12-3 or TRBV12-4 and J is TRBJ2-5, with a possible D match to TRBD1 (5 bases). Trimming pared 8 bases from V and 3 bases from J, leaving 10 bases between. This CDR3 comprises 12 residues. CDR3: CASRKGKETQYF. CDR3 sequence (DNA): TGTGCCAGCCGAAAGGGGAAAGAGACCCAGTACTTC.

The table lists this clone with a count of one. The chain employs TRBV28 and TRBJ1-3; 7 bases align to TRBD1. The CDR3 has 17 residues. The junction had 6 bases not matched to a gene; V was cut back by 1 base and J by 0 bases. The germline gives CDR1 MDHEN, CDR2 SYDVKM. The CDR3 here is CASSLFRTGSSGNTIYF. The DNA of the CDR3 is TGTGCCAGCAGTTTATTCAGGACAGGCAGCTCTGGAAACACCATATATTTT.

V is TRBV14 and J is TRBJ2-1; the match to TRBD2 covers 9 bases. This CDR3 has 16 amino acids. In germline, CDR1 is SGHDN, CDR2 FVKESK. V lost 5 bases to trimming and J lost 0 bases; unmatched junction nucleotides: 5. The CDR3 loop reads CASSSRLADSYNEQFF. The DNA of the CDR3 is TGTGCCAGCAGCTCGAGACTAGCGGACTCCTACAATGAGCAGTTCTTC.

This clone was seen a handful of times. The V and J genes are TRBV10-3 and TRBJ2-2, with TRBD1 identical over 8 bases. This CDR3 is 14 amino acids long. The trim removed 6 bases at V and 4 bases at J, leaving 4 bases unmatched. Germline CDR1 is ENHRY and CDR2 is SYGVKD. The CDR3 sequence is CAISSDRGTGELFF. In DNA form, the CDR3 reads TGTGCCATCAGCTCCGACAGGGGCACCGGGGAGCTGTTTTTT.

This chain joins TRBV19 and TRBJ1-3, with TRBD1 matching 9 bases. The ends lost 10 bases at V and 3 bases at J; junction bases unmatched: 7. The CDR3 has 14 residues. The germline V gene encodes CDR1 LNHDA and CDR2 SQIVND (reference sequence). This chain's CDR3 is CATSQGAFGNTIYF. The CDR3 bases are TGTGCCACTTCACAGGGGGCTTTTGGAAACACCATATATTTT.

DNA of the CDR3: TGTGCCAGTACCCCGCGCTGGGAGACCTCCTACGAGCAGTACTTC. Encoded protein: CASTPRWETSYEQYF. The J gene is TRBJ2-7, the V gene TRBV19, with D possibly being TRBD2 (5 bases). This CDR3 is 15 amino acids long. The germline gives CDR1 LNHDA, CDR2 SQIVND (reference sequence). V gave up 7 bases and J gave up 0 bases, with 16 bases separating them.

The gene calls are TRBV7-3 and TRBJ2-3; 13 bases align to TRBD2. Germline V lookup: CDR1 SGHTA, CDR2 FQGTGA. V was clipped by 4 bases and J by 3 bases; unmatched bases: 4. CDR3 length: 16 residues. The DNA of the CDR3 is TGTGCCAGCAGCTCGGGACTAGCGGGACTAACAGATACGCAGTATTTT. This translates into CASSSGLAGLTDTQYF.

V gene TRBV7-2 combines with J gene TRBJ1-6; perhaps TRBD1 as D (6 bases). Germline-derived CDR1 and CDR2 are SGHTA and FQGNSA. This CDR3 spans 19 amino acids. Trimming cost V 5 bases and J 8 bases, with 28 bases left between them. The CDR3 bases are TGTGCCAGCAGCCAGAGTCGAGGGGGACCCGAAGGGATCGATTCACCCCTCCACTTT. Translation: CASSQSRGGPEGIDSPLHF.

The chain uses TRBV28 and TRBJ1-5; 9 bases line up with TRBD1. V was clipped by 8 bases and J by 0 bases; unmatched bases: 11. The germline V gene encodes CDR1 MDHEN and CDR2 SYDVKM. This CDR3 contains 17 residues. As DNA, the CDR3 is TGTGCCAGCGTAGGGACAGGGCTATGGAATAGCAATCAGCCCCAGCATTTT. Translation gives CASVGTGLWNSNQPQHF.

The chain links TRBV20-1 to TRBJ2-1, with 10 bases lining up with TRBD1. CDR1 and CDR2 from the germline V gene are DFQATT and SNEGSKA (reference sequence). The CDR3 contains 14 residues. Unmatched junction bases numbered 4, after V lost 3 bases and J lost 5 bases. The chain's CDR3 is CSASSGTGDNEQFF. CDR3 in DNA: TGCAGTGCTAGTTCTGGGACAGGGGACAATGAGCAGTTCTTC.

The CDR3 DNA is TGTGCCAGCAGAGGGTTACAGGGGTGCAATGGCTACACCTTC. As protein: CASRGLQGCNGYTF. V gene TRBV21-1 combines with J gene TRBJ1-2; the table calls TRBD1, which could not be checked here. TRBV21-1 is a pseudogene segment. CDR3 length: 14 residues.

This rearrangement joins TRBV6-5 to TRBJ1-5; 7 positions agree with TRBD1. The CDR3 sequence is 15 residues long. Unmatched junction bases numbered 4, after V lost 4 bases and J lost 1 base. From germline, CDR1 is MNHEY and CDR2 SVGAGI. The DNA for the CDR3 is TGTGCCAGCAGTTCCAGGGGACAGAGCAATCAGCCCCAGCATTTT. This encodes CASSSRGQSNQPQHF.

This chain links TRBV6-1 with TRBJ1-2, with D maybe TRBD1 (6 bases). Trimming took off 4 bases at V and 8 bases at J, with 26 bases between the two ends. The CDR3 totals 17 residues. Looked up from germline, CDR1 is MNHNS and CDR2 is SASEGT. The CDR3 DNA sequence: TGTGCCAGCAGTGTCCGGACAGACTCGTCGCACCCGCCGGGCTACACCTTC. Protein product: CASSVRTDSSHPPGYTF.

V and J are TRBV19 and TRBJ2-5; maybe TRBD2 (5 bases). This CDR3 is 15 amino acids long. Germline V lookup: CDR1 LNHDA, CDR2 SQIVND (reference sequence). V was clipped by 6 bases and J by 5 bases, with 19 bases between them. The CDR3 DNA reads as TGTGCCAGTAGGCGGGCTAGCCTTCCGGGGGAGACCCAGTACTTC. This codes for CASRRASLPGETQYF.

This sequence joins TRBV19 and TRBJ1-3; D is undetermined. Germline CDR1 reads LNHDA; CDR2 reads SQIVND (reference sequence). This CDR3 comprises 13 residues. The ends were cut back, 5 bases at V and 2 bases at J, with 7 bases in the middle. CDR3 in amino acids: CASSVETGNTIYF. The CDR3, as DNA: TGTGCCAGTAGTGTGGAGACTGGAAACACCATATATTTT.

The chain uses TRBV5-1 and TRBJ2-1, with D tentatively TRBD2 (5 bases). The CDR3 sequence is 14 residues long. V was trimmed by 2 bases and J by 5 bases, leaving 11 bases between them. Germline V gives CDR1 SGHRS, CDR2 YFSETQ. For the CDR3, the DNA is TGCGCCAGCAGCTTCGAGGGTAGGAACAATGAGCAGTTCTTC. It codes for CASSFEGRNNEQFF.

J is TRBJ2-3 and V is TRBV28; D is unclear. Trimming removed 3 bases at V and 1 base at J, with 11 bases between. Germline loops: CDR1 MDHEN, CDR2 SYDVKM. This CDR3 contains 15 residues. The CDR3 DNA reads TGTGCCAGCAGTTTCGACAACCTCGGCACAGATACGCAGTATTTT. It yields the protein CASSFDNLGTDTQYF.

This chain connects TRBV5-1 to TRBJ1-4, with 9 bases fitting TRBD1. The CDR3 is made up of 13 amino acids. V dropped 7 bases and J dropped 6; count of bases not matched to a gene: 4. CDR1 and CDR2 (germline): SGHRS, YFSETQ. CDR3 region: CASRDREYEKLFF. CDR3 nucleotide sequence: TGCGCCAGCCGGGACAGGGAGTATGAAAAACTGTTTTTT.

The chain has TRBV28 and TRBJ1-5; 7 positions match TRBD1. This CDR3 comprises 15 residues. J lost 4 bases, V lost 4 bases, and 7 bases had no gene match. The V gene's germline CDR1 is MDHEN and CDR2 SYDVKM. CDR3 in DNA: TGTGCCAGCAGTTCTACAGGGGTTAGTAATCAGCCCCAGCATTTT. It yields the protein CASSSTGVSNQPQHF.

This chain joins TRBV7-6 and TRBJ1-3; D unclear. The V gene's germline CDR1 is SGHVS and CDR2 FNYEAQ. V lost 2 bases to trimming and J lost 3 bases, with 14 bases between them. This CDR3 contains 16 residues. CDR3 amino acids: CASSLYGGRFGNTIYF. DNA for the CDR3: TGTGCCAGCAGCTTATACGGCGGGCGATTTGGAAACACCATATATTTT.